A single sample gave rise to the 32 T cell receptor beta chains below, sequenced in a study of cytomegalovirus exposure and HLA in healthy donors. Both 60 Vbeta primers and 13 Jbeta primers went into the PCR. Clones were sequenced by immunoSEQ multiplex PCR, and TCRdb holds only the in-frame ones, with some missing. Counted here are some 130,000 clones, nearly 10% occurring once; the ten biggest clones make up 1.8%. Sequencing used PBMCs. Source of these receptors: a man aged 45 to 65 in good health and CMV-seronegative.

This clone was recorded a few times. The V gene is TRBV18, the J gene TRBJ1-5; D is undetermined. This CDR3 contains 14 residues. Germline CDR1 and CDR2: KGHSH and LQKENI. V was pared by 6 bases and J by 0 bases, with 9 bases between. CDR3 nucleotides: TGTGCCAGCTCTTCCGGGGATAGCAATCAGCCCCAGCATTTT. Its protein product is CASSSGDSNQPQHF.

This clone was counted at least ten times. The chain has TRBV4-1 and TRBJ2-2, with 7 nucleotides matching TRBD1. Trimming took 1 base from V and 1 from J; bases not matched to a gene: 15. Germline CDR1 MGHRA, CDR2 YSYEKL. The CDR3 contains 20 residues. CDR3 sequence: CASSQALGRGPLGNTGELFF. The CDR3 DNA is TGCGCCAGCAGCCAAGCTCTCGGAAGGGGGCCTCTGGGGAACACCGGGGAGCTGTTTTTT.

This clone was seen a few times. This sequence joins TRBV6-1 and TRBJ2-3, with TRBD2 as a possible D gene (5 bases). Germline CDR1 MNHNS, CDR2 SASEGT. The CDR3 is made up of 13 amino acids. V was trimmed by 6 bases and J by 6 bases, leaving 13 bases between them. The chain's CDR3 is CASSLSTGDTQYF. In nucleotides, the CDR3 is TGTGCCAGCAGCCTCTCGACGGGGGATACGCAGTATTTT.

The CDR3 coding sequence is TGTGCCAGTAGTGGGACAGGGGGTATGACTGAGCAGTTCTTC. Its protein product is CASSGTGGMTEQFF. The chain couples TRBV19 to TRBJ2-1, with 11 bases matching TRBD1. Trimming took 5 bases from V and 9 from J; bases not matched to a gene: 6. The germline CDR1 and CDR2 sequences are LNHDA and SQIVND (reference sequence). The CDR3 contains 14 residues.

The chain recombines TRBV28 with TRBJ2-5, with D possibly matching TRBD1 (6 bases). Germline V gene sequence: CDR1 MDHEN, CDR2 SYDVKM. This CDR3 is built from 15 residues. The V and J ends lost 2 bases and 4 bases respectively, with 14 bases between them. CDR3 DNA: TGTGCCAGCAGTTTAAACAGGGCTCCCGGAGAGACCCAGTACTTC. As protein: CASSLNRAPGETQYF.

This rearrangement joins TRBV7-3 to TRBJ1-1; tentative D call: TRBD1 (6 bases). The CDR3 runs to 18 residues. Trimming cost V 5 bases and J 0 bases, with 22 bases left between them. Germline lookup yields CDR1 SGHTA and CDR2 FQGTGA. This CDR3 is CASSPTPGHAIMNTEAFF. In DNA form, the CDR3 reads TGTGCCAGCAGCCCCACCCCGGGACACGCGATCATGAACACTGAAGCTTTCTTT.

In this sample, this clone turned up a few times. The chain combines TRBV6-1 with TRBJ1-1, with D maybe TRBD1 (6 bases). Germline V gene data show CDR1 as MNHNS and CDR2 as SASEGT. The ends were cut back, 10 bases at V and 0 bases at J, with 9 bases in the middle. The CDR3 runs to 12 residues. CDR3 in amino acids: CATNRVNTEAFF. The DNA of the CDR3 is TGTGCCACGAACAGGGTGAACACTGAAGCTTTCTTT.

The sample holds many counts of this clone. The chain combines TRBV2 with TRBJ1-1; TRBD1 might be the D (6 bases). Trimming cost V 8 bases and J 1 base, with 11 bases left between them. Germline-derived CDR1 and CDR2 are SNHLY and FYNNEI. This CDR3 region has 13 residues. The CDR3 sequence is CASAGARNTEAFF. CDR3 nucleotide sequence: TGTGCCAGCGCAGGGGCGAGGAACACTGAAGCTTTCTTT.

This clone was detected only once. The J gene is TRBJ2-7, the V gene TRBV7-9; 15 bases align to TRBD2. Trimming took 5 bases from V and 7 from J; bases not matched to a gene: 12. From germline, CDR1 is SEHNR and CDR2 FQNEAQ (reference sequence). The CDR3 runs 17 residues. The CDR3 here is CASSTGWTSGGAREQYF. The CDR3 DNA reads as TGTGCCAGCAGCACGGGCTGGACTAGCGGGGGGGCGAGGGAGCAGTACTTC.

This clone appeared a few times. The chain carries TRBV30 and TRBJ1-2; 9 bases agree with TRBD1. The CDR3 contains 14 residues. The J segment lost 4 bases and the V segment lost 2 bases, leaving 5 bases of the junction unmatched. CDR1 GTSNPN and CDR2 SVGIG come from the germline V gene (reference sequence). The CDR3 spells CAWSRQGGAYGYTF. The CDR3 coding sequence is TGTGCCTGGAGTCGACAGGGGGGCGCCTATGGCTACACCTTC.

This clone was seen only a few times. V is TRBV5-1 and J is TRBJ2-3, with 16 bases identical to TRBD2. CDR1 and CDR2 from the germline V gene are SGHRS and YFSETQ. Trimming cost V 4 bases and J 4 bases; bases outside gene matches: 9. CDR3 size: 18 residues. CDR3 region: CASSPGTSGRAVPDTQYF. In nucleotides, the CDR3 is TGCGCCAGCAGCCCTGGGACTAGCGGGAGGGCCGTCCCAGATACGCAGTATTTT.

This chain connects TRBV6-6 to TRBJ1-6; D ambiguous. Germline V gene sequence: CDR1 MNHNY, CDR2 SVGAGI (reference sequence). V gave up 8 bases and J gave up 9 bases, with 11 bases separating them. CDR3 length: 12 residues. CDR3: CASGEGGSPLHF. CDR3 nucleotides: TGTGCCAGCGGCGAGGGTGGTTCACCCCTCCACTTT.

A few counts support this clone. The chain is built from TRBV2 and TRBJ1-1; no definite D call. V was clipped by 4 bases and J by 2 bases, with 8 bases between them. CDR3 size: 13 residues. The germline V gene encodes CDR1 SNHLY and CDR2 FYNNEI. CDR3 residues: CASSVATNTEAFF. As DNA, the CDR3 is TGTGCCAGCAGTGTGGCCACCAACACTGAAGCTTTCTTT.

The chain couples TRBV30 to TRBJ2-1, with D perhaps TRBD2 (6 bases). The CDR3 sequence is 16 residues long. Germline CDR1 is GTSNPN and CDR2 is SVGIG (reference sequence). V gave up 0 bases and J gave up 8 bases, with 20 bases separating them. The CDR3 reads CAWSVGNRDLVDEQFF. CDR3 DNA sequence: TGTGCCTGGAGTGTAGGGAATCGGGACTTGGTAGATGAGCAGTTCTTC.

The rearrangement joins TRBV19 to TRBJ2-5; the match to TRBD2 covers 8 bases. CDR3 length: 12 residues. The germline gives CDR1 LNHDA, CDR2 SQIVND (reference sequence). V dropped 7 bases and J dropped 6; count of bases not matched to a gene: 4. The CDR3: CASTGTRQTQYF. CDR3 in DNA: TGTGCCAGTACAGGGACTAGGCAGACCCAGTACTTC.

The V gene is TRBV28, the J gene TRBJ2-7; 15 bases agree with TRBD2. The length of the CDR3 is 20 residues. CDR1 is MDHEN, CDR2 SYDVKM, per germline. V shed 5 bases and J 2 bases; nucleotides not matched to a gene: 16. This CDR3 reads CASSPKWGGLAGGLAYEQYF. In nucleotides, the CDR3 is TGTGCCAGCAGTCCTAAATGGGGAGGACTAGCGGGAGGGTTGGCCTACGAGCAGTACTTC.

The chain links TRBV27 to TRBJ2-1; TRBD2 matches at 10 bases. Trimming removed 6 bases from V and 8 bases from J; junction bases left unmatched: 10. CDR1 and CDR2 from the germline V gene are MNHEY and SMNVEV (reference sequence). This CDR3 spans 15 amino acids. The CDR3 DNA reads as TGTGCCAGCAGCGATAGCGGGGGGCCCTATGATGAGCAGTTCTTC. It is translated as CASSDSGGPYDEQFF.

V and J are TRBV4-2 and TRBJ2-7, with 8 bases matching TRBD2. The CDR3 extends over 17 amino acids. V was pared by 0 bases and J by 3 bases, with 10 bases of the junction left unmatched. From germline, CDR1 is LGHNA and CDR2 YNFKEQ. This CDR3 is CASSQELVGLVFYEQYF. The CDR3 bases are TGTGCCAGCAGCCAAGAACTAGTGGGACTAGTCTTCTACGAGCAGTACTTC.

V and J are TRBV6-4 and TRBJ2-1, with 7 nucleotides matching TRBD1. With V trimmed by 6 bases and J by 7 bases, 12 bases remained unmatched. The CDR3 consists of 15 residues. The germline V gene has CDR1 MRHNA and CDR2 SNTAGT. DNA for the CDR3: TGTGCCAGCAGCGGAGAAATGACAGGGAAGAATGAGCAGTTCTTC. This encodes CASSGEMTGKNEQFF.

There are a few counts of this clone. The rearrangement uses TRBV5-1 and TRBJ2-1; 9 nucleotides match TRBD1. V lost 7 bases and J lost 5; bases outside the gene matches: 7. The CDR3 is 14 residues long. Per germline, CDR1 SGHRS and CDR2 YFSETQ. This CDR3 reads CASSPGQGDNEQFF. The CDR3 DNA follows: TGCGCCAGCTCCCCGGGACAGGGTGACAATGAGCAGTTCTTC.

This chain connects TRBV2 to TRBJ1-2, with D hard to call. Trimming took 1 base from V and 3 from J, leaving 12 bases between them. Germline V gives CDR1 SNHLY, CDR2 FYNNEI. This CDR3 is built from 15 residues. The CDR3 is CASSEGWTEDYGYTF. DNA for the CDR3: TGTGCCAGCAGTGAAGGGTGGACTGAGGACTATGGCTACACCTTC.

This clone has more than one count but fewer than ten. This chain connects TRBV18 to TRBJ1-1, with 10 bases lining up with TRBD1. V lost 5 bases, J lost 5 bases, and 8 bases stayed unmatched. CDR1 KGHSH and CDR2 LQKENI come from the germline V gene. CDR3 size: 15 residues. The CDR3 loop is CASSGDRGLRTEAFF. For the CDR3, the DNA is TGTGCCAGCTCAGGGGACAGGGGCCTTCGGACTGAAGCTTTCTTT.

V and J are TRBV7-8 and TRBJ1-1, with D perhaps matching TRBD1 (6 bases). CDR3 size: 15 residues. Deletions cut 4 bases from V and 0 bases from J, with 12 bases between. CDR1 is SGHVS and CDR2 is FQNEAQ in the germline V gene. CDR3 in amino acids: CASSSPTGVNTEAFF. DNA of the CDR3: TGTGCCAGCAGCTCTCCGACAGGAGTGAACACTGAAGCTTTCTTT.

The chain couples TRBV18 to TRBJ2-3; 14 nucleotides line up with TRBD2. The CDR3 loop spans 17 amino acids. J gave up 6 bases and V 1 base, and 6 bases lay outside the gene matches. Germline V gene data show CDR1 as KGHSH and CDR2 as LQKENI. Written as DNA, the CDR3 is TGTGCCAGCTCACCACGGACTAGCGGGGGGACAGGGGATACGCAGTATTTT. The encoded protein is CASSPRTSGGTGDTQYF.

This chain uses TRBV29-1 with TRBJ1-1; no definite D call. Germline CDR1 SQVTM, CDR2 ANQGSEA. The CDR3 consists of 14 residues. The germline V and J ends were trimmed by 0 bases and 3 bases, with 11 bases remaining between them. The CDR3 bases are TGCAGCGTTGAAGAAGCGGGGTGGTACACTGAAGCTTTCTTT. Amino acid sequence: CSVEEAGWYTEAFF.

This clone was seen a few times. The genes are TRBV5-4 and TRBJ2-1, with TRBD2 matching 11 bases. Germline V CDR1 and CDR2: SGHNT, YYREEE (reference sequence). Germline trimming cut 3 bases from V and 10 bases from J; bases unmatched to any gene: 12. The CDR3 consists of 16 residues. The CDR3 nucleotides are TGTGCCAGCAGCTATACCGGACTAGCGGGTCTCAGAGAGCAGTTCTTC. Its translation is CASSYTGLAGLREQFF.

This clone was picked up a small number of times. J is TRBJ2-7 and V is TRBV7-6, with D possibly matching TRBD1 (5 bases). V lost 5 bases and J lost 4, with 12 bases in between. Germline V lookup: CDR1 SGHVS, CDR2 FNYEAQ. The CDR3 is 13 amino acids. CDR3 sequence: CASSPPDSYEQYF. The CDR3 bases are TGTGCCAGCAGCCCACCCGACAGTTACGAGCAGTACTTC.

V gene TRBV5-4 combines with J gene TRBJ1-4; 8 positions match TRBD1. V lost 2 bases, J lost 1 base, and 4 bases stayed unmatched. The CDR3 extends over 16 amino acids. Germline values: CDR1 SGHNT, CDR2 YYREEE (reference sequence). CDR3 loop: CASSFRTGGTNEKLFF. In DNA form, the CDR3 reads TGTGCCAGCAGCTTTCGAACAGGGGGAACTAATGAAAAACTGTTTTTT. Together with reference TRBV5-4 and TRBJ1-4, the CDR3 gives the full variable domain: ETGVTQSPTHLIKTRGQQVTLRCSSQSGHNTVSWYQQALGQGPQFIFQYYREEENGRGNFPPRFSGLQFPNYSSELNVNALELDDSALYLCASSFRTGGTNEKLFFGSGTQLSVL.

The V call is TRBV5-1, the J call TRBJ2-2; 14 nucleotides line up with TRBD2. Germline assignment: CDR1 SGHRS and CDR2 YFSETQ. J lost 5 bases, V lost 1 base, and 4 bases had no gene match. The CDR3 is made up of 17 amino acids. The chain's CDR3 is CASSLSGTSGRTGELFF. The CDR3 bases are TGCGCCAGCAGCTTGAGCGGGACTAGCGGGAGAACCGGGGAGCTGTTTTTT. Variable domain in full (rest from reference TRBV5-1 and TRBJ2-2): KAGVTQTPRYLIKTRGQQVTLSCSPISGHRSVSWYQQTPGQGLQFLFEYFSETQRNKGNFPGRFSGRQFSNSRSEMNVSTLELGDSALYLCASSLSGTSGRTGELFFGEGSRLTVL.

This clone has just a few counts. This CDR3 is also generated by other DNA sequences in the sample. This chain connects TRBV12-5 to TRBJ2-1, with D unresolved. This CDR3 has 13 residues. V was pared by 1 base and J by 4 bases, with 5 bases between. Germline V gene lookup returns CDR1 LGHNT and CDR2 FRNRAP. The CDR3 region is CASGLDSYNEQFF. The CDR3 DNA sequence: TGTGCTAGTGGTTTGGACAGTTACAATGAGCAGTTCTTC.

This clone was counted a few times. V gene TRBV4-1 combines with J gene TRBJ2-7, with 10 bases identical to TRBD1. The CDR3 sequence is 15 residues long. The J segment lost 5 bases and the V segment lost 0 bases, leaving 4 bases of the junction unmatched. Germline V CDR1 and CDR2: MGHRA, YSYEKL. The CDR3 loop reads CASSQDGTGADEQYF. Written as DNA, the CDR3 is TGCGCCAGCAGCCAAGACGGGACAGGGGCGGACGAGCAGTACTTC.

This chain uses TRBV9 with TRBJ2-1, with 11 bases identical to TRBD2. The CDR3 length is 15 residues. Germline V gene lookup returns CDR1 SGDLS and CDR2 YYNGEE. J was trimmed by 8 bases and V by 7 bases; bases with no gene match: 11. The CDR3 protein is CASGPFSGRADEQFF. Here the CDR3 DNA reads TGTGCCAGCGGCCCCTTTAGCGGGAGGGCCGATGAGCAGTTCTTC.